What follows is one T cell receptor beta chain and its context. Antigen specificity is unknown. Germline V gene lookup returns CDR1 SGHVS and CDR2 FQNEAQ. The CDR3 covers 15 residues. The J segment lost 0 bases and the V segment lost 0 bases, leaving 2 bases of the junction unmatched. This specimen belongs to a study of cytomegalovirus exposure and HLA in healthy donors. Findings and caveats of the study: A later analysis showed TCR association rates differing by HLA locus, peaking at DRB1 and lowest at HLA-C. In a later analysis, HLA-associated beta chains showed higher expansion and lower generation probabilities than comparable chains.

PCR primers comprised 60 Vbeta and 13 Jbeta primers. Authors' methods: Later analysis identified some 88 million unique TCR beta chains, around 10 million shared. Method: immunoSEQ multiplex PCR; TCRdb's copy keeps in-frame clones and lacks some. For V, J and clone size, that table is used; D and trimming come from the DNA. The sample lists about 170,000 clones, roughly 80% occurring once. The specimen sequenced was PBMCs. This chain links TRBV7-8 with TRBJ2-7, with 7 bases identical to TRBD1. The clonotype comes from a female donor in good health and CMV-seronegative. The CDR3 loop reads CASSLAGTDSYEQYF. The CDR3 DNA reads as TGTGCCAGCAGCTTAGCCGGGACAGACTCCTACGAGCAGTACTTC.